The TCR beta chain described here comes from a study of shared clonotypes between healthy human individuals. About this clone itself: A far larger clone is only one base removed, so a read error is likely.

Authors' data handling: Filtering was not the same, since immunoSEQ gave junction-only sequences without quality scores. The assay was immunoSEQ multiplex PCR, and TCRdb's table has in-frame clones only and misses some. Clone size and V and J calls were adopted from that table, with D and trimming inferred from the DNA. The sample carries more than 400,000 clones, about 84% recorded once. Germline V lookup: CDR1 SGHAT, CDR2 FQNNGV. Trimming stripped 1 base from V and 2 bases from J, with 16 bases between. This CDR3 comprises 17 residues. The sample taken for sequencing was PBMCs. The J gene is TRBJ2-3, the V gene TRBV11-2, with D possibly TRBD2 on 6 matching bases. The TCR originated in a middle-aged woman in good health. Some clones in this sample may be carry-over from other donors' samples. The CDR3 spells CASSLVWWEANTDTQYF. The CDR3 nucleotides read TGTGCCAGCAGCTTAGTCTGGTGGGAGGCCAACACAGATACGCAGTATTTT.